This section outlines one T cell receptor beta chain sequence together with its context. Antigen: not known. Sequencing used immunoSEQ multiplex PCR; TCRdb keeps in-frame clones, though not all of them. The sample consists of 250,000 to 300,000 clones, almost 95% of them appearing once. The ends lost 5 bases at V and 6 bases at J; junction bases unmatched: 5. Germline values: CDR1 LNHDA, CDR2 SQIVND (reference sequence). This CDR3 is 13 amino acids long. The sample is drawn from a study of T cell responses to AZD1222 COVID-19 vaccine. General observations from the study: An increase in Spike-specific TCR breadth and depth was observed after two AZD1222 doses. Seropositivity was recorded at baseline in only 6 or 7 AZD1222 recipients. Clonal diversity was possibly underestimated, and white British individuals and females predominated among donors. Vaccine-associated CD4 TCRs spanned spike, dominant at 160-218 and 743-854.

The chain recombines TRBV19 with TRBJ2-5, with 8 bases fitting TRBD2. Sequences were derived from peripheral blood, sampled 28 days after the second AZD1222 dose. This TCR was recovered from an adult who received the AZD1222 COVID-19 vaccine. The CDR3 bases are TGTGCCAGTAGTTCAGCGGGGGCCCAGACCCAGTACTTC. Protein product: CASSSAGAQTQYF.